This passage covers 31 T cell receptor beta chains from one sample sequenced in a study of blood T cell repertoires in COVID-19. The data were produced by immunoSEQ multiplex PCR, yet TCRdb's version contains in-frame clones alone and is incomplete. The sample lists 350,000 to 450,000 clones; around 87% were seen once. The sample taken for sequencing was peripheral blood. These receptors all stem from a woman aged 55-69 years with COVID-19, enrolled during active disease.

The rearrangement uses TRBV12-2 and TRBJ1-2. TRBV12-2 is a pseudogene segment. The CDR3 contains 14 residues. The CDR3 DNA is TGTGCAAGTCGCCAAACTCTGATCCGGTATGGCTACACCTTC. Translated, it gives CASRQTLIRYGYTF.

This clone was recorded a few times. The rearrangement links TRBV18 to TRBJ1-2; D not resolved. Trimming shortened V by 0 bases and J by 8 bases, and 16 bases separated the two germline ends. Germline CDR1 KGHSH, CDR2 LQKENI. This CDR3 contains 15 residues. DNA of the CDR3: TGTGCCAGCTCACCACCGTGGGAGGCTCTGAAAGGCTACACCTTC. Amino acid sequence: CASSPPWEALKGYTF. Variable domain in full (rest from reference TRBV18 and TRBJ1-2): NAGVMQNPRHLVRRRGQEARLRCSPMKGHSHVYWYRQLPEEGLKFMVYLQKENIIDESGMPKERFSAEFPKEGPSILRIQQVVRGDSAAYFCASSPPWEALKGYTFGSGTRLTVV.

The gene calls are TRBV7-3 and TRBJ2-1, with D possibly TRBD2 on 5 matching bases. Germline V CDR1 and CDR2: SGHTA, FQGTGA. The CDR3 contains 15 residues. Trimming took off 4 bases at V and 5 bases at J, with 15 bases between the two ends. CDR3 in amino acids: CASSSGLARNNEQFF. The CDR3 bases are TGTGCCAGCAGCTCTGGACTCGCGAGGAACAATGAGCAGTTCTTC.

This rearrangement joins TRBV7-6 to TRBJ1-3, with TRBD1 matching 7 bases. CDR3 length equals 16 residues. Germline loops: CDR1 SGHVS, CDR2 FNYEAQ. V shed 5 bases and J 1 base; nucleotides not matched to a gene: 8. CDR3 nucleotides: TGTGCCAGCAGCGTTAGACAGGGAAGTTCTGGAAACACCATATATTTT. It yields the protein CASSVRQGSSGNTIYF. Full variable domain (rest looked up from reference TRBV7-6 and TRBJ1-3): GAGVSQSPRYKVTKRGQDVALRCDPISGHVSLYWYRQALGQGPEFLTYFNYEAQQDKSGLPNDRFSAERPEGSISTLTIQRTEQRDSAMYRCASSVRQGSSGNTIYFGEGSWLTVV.

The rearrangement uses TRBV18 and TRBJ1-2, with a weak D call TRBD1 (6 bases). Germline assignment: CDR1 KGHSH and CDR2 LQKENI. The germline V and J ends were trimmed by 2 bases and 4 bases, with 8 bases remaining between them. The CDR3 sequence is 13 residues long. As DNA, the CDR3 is TGTGCCAGCTCACCAGGGGGCTCCTATGGCTACACCTTC. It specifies CASSPGGSYGYTF. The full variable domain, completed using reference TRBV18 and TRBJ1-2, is NAGVMQNPRHLVRRRGQEARLRCSPMKGHSHVYWYRQLPEEGLKFMVYLQKENIIDESGMPKERFSAEFPKEGPSILRIQQVVRGDSAAYFCASSPGGSYGYTFGSGTRLTVV.

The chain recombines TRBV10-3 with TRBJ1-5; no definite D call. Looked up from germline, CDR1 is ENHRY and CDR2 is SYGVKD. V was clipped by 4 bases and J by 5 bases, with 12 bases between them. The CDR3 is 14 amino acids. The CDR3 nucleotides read TGTGCCATCAGTGCGAACACGGAGTATCAGCCCCAGCATTTT. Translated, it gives CAISANTEYQPQHF.

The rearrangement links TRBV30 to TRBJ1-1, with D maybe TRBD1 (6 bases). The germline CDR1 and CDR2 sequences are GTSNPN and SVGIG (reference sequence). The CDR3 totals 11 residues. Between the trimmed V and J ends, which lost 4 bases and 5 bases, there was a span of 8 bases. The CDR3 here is CAWNRATEAFF. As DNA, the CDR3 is TGTGCCTGGAACAGGGCTACTGAAGCTTTCTTT.

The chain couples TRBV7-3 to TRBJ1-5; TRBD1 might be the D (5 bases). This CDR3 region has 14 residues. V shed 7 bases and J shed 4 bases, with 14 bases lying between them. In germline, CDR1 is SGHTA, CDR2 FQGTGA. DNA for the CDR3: TGTGCCAGCACCGACATGGGGACTAATCAGCCCCAGCATTTT. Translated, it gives CASTDMGTNQPQHF. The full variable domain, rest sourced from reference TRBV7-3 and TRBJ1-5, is GAGVSQTPSNKVTEKGKYVELRCDPISGHTALYWYRQSLGQGPEFLIYFQGTGAADDSGLPNDRFFAVRPEGSVSTLKIQRTERGDSAVYLCASTDMGTNQPQHFGDGTRLSIL.

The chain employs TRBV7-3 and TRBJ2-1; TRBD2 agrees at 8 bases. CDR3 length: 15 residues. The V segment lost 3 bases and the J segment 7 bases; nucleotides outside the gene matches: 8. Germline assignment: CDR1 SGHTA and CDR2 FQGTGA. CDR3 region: CASSFFAGGRNEQFF. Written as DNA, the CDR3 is TGTGCCAGCAGCTTTTTCGCGGGGGGCCGGAATGAGCAGTTCTTC. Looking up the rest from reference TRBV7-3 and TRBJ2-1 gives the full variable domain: GAGVSQTPSNKVTEKGKYVELRCDPISGHTALYWYRQSLGQGPEFLIYFQGTGAADDSGLPNDRFFAVRPEGSVSTLKIQRTERGDSAVYLCASSFFAGGRNEQFFGPGTRLTVL.

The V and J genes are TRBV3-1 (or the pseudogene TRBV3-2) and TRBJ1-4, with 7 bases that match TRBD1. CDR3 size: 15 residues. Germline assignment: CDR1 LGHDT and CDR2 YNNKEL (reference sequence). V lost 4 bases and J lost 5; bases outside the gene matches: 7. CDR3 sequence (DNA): TGTGCCAGCAGCCGTTCGGGACAGAAAAATGAAAAACTGTTTTTT. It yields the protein CASSRSGQKNEKLFF.

In DNA, the CDR3 is TGTGCCACCAGTAAGAGTGTTACGGGACAGGGGGCGACGGGCTATGGCTACACCTTC. Translated: CATSKSVTGQGATGYGYTF. This chain connects TRBV15 to TRBJ1-2; 12 nucleotides agree with TRBD1. CDR1 and CDR2 (germline): LNHNV, YYDKDF (reference sequence). This CDR3 is built from 19 residues. Trimming cost V 6 bases and J 4 bases; bases outside gene matches: 18.

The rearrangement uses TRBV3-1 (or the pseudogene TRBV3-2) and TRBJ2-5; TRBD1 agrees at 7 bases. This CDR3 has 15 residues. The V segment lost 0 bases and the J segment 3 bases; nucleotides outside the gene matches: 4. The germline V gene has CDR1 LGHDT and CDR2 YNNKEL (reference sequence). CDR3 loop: CASSQDRDREETQYF. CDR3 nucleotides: TGTGCCAGCAGCCAAGATCGCGACAGGGAAGAGACCCAGTACTTC.

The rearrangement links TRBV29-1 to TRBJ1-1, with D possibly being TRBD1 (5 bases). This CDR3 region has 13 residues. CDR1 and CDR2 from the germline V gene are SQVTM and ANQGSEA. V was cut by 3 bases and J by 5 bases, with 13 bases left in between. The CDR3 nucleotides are TGCAGCGTTGATTCGCAGGGAGGAACTGAAGCTTTCTTT. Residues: CSVDSQGGTEAFF.

CDR3 residues: CASSPGQGATSGANVLTF. Written as DNA, the CDR3 is TGTGCCAGCAGTCCCGGACAGGGGGCTACATCTGGGGCCAACGTCCTGACTTTC. The V gene is TRBV6-2 or TRBV6-3, the J gene TRBJ2-6, with 11 bases fitting TRBD1. There are 18 residues in the CDR3. Germline V lookup: CDR1 MNHEY, CDR2 SVGEGT. With 5 bases clipped from V and 1 base from J, the junction kept 7 bases outside the gene matches.

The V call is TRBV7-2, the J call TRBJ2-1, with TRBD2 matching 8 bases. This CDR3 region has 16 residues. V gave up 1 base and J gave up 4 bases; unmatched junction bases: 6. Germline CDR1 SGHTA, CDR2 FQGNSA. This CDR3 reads CASSLGGGGPYNEQFF. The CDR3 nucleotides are TGTGCCAGCAGCTTAGGCGGCGGGGGGCCATACAATGAGCAGTTCTTC.

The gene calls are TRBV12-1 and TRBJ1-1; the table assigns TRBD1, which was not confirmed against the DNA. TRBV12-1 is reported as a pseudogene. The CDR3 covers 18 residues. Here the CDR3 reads CASSFLGQGGHMNTEAFF. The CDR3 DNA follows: TGTGCCAGCAGCTTCCTGGGACAGGGGGGCCATATGAACACTGAAGCTTTCTTT.

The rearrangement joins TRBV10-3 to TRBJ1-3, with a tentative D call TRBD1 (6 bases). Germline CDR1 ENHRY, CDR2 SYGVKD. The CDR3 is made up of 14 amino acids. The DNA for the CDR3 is TGTGTCACCTTTGGGGGCTATTCTGGAAACACCATATATTTT. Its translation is CVTFGGYSGNTIYF.

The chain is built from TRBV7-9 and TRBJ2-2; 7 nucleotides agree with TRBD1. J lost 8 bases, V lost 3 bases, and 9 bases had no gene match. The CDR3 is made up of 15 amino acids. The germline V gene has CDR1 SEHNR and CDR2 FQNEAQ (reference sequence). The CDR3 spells CASSFLTGQAGELFF. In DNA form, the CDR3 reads TGTGCCAGCAGCTTCCTCACTGGACAGGCTGGGGAGCTGTTTTTT.

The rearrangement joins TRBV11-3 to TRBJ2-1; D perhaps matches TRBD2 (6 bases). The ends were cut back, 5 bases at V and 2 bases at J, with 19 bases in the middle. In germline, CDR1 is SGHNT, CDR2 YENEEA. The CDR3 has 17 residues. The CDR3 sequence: CASSTRPGESPYNEQFF. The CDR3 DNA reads TGTGCCAGCAGCACCCGGCCGGGGGAGAGTCCCTACAATGAGCAGTTCTTC.

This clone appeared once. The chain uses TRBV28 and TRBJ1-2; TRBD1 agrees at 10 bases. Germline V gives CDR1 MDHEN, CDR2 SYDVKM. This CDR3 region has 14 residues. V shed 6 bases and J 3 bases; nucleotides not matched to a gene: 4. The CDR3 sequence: CASRTGGVDYGYTF. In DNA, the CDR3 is TGTGCCAGCAGGACAGGGGGCGTCGACTATGGCTACACCTTC.

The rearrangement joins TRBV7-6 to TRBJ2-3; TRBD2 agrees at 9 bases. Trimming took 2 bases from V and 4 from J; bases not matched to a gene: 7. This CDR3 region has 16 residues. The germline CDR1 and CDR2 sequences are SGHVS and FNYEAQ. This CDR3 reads CASSLYKRGVADTQYF. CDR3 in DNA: TGTGCCAGCAGCTTATATAAGCGGGGGGTAGCAGATACGCAGTATTTT.

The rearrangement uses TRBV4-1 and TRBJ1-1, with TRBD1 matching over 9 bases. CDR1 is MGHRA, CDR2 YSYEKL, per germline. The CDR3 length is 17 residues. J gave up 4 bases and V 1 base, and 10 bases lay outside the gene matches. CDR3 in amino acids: CASSQGTGDLGGTEAFF. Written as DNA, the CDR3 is TGCGCCAGCAGCCAAGGGACAGGGGACCTGGGGGGCACTGAAGCTTTCTTT.

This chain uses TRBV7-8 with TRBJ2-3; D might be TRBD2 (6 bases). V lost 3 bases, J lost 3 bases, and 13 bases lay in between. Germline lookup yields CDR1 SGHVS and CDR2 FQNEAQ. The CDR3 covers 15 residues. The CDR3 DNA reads TGTGCCAGCAGCTTTGGCGGGGACTTGACAGATACGCAGTATTTT. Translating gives CASSFGGDLTDTQYF.

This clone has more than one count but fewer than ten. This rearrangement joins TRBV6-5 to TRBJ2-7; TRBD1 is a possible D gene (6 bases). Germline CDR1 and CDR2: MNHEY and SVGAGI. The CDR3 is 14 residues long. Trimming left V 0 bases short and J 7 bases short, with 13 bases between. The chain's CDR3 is CASSYSGGTGEQYF. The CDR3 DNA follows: TGTGCCAGCAGTTACTCTGGGGGCACGGGTGAGCAGTACTTC.

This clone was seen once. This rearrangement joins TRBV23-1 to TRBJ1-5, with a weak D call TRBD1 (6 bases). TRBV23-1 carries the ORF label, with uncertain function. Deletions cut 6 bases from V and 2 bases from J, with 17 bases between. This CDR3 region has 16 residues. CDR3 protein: CASRTPPGDCNQPQHF. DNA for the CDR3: TGCGCCAGCAGAACACCGCCAGGGGATTGCAATCAGCCCCAGCATTTT.

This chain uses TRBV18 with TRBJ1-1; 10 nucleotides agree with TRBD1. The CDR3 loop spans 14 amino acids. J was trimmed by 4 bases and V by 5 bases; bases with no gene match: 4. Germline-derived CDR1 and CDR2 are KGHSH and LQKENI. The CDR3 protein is CASSVGQGVTEAFF. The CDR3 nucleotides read TGTGCCAGCTCAGTTGGACAGGGGGTCACTGAAGCTTTCTTT. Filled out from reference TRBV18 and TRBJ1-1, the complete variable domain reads NAGVMQNPRHLVRRRGQEARLRCSPMKGHSHVYWYRQLPEEGLKFMVYLQKENIIDESGMPKERFSAEFPKEGPSILRIQQVVRGDSAAYFCASSVGQGVTEAFFGQGTRLTVV.

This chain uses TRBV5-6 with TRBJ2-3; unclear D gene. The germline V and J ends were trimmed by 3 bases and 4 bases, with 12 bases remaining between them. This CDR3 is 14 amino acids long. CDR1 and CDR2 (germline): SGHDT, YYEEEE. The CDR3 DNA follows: TGTGCCAGCAGCTCACCCGCCCGCGCAGATACGCAGTATTTT. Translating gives CASSSPARADTQYF.

The CDR3 here is CASNRLPSGGYEQYF. CDR3 DNA sequence: TGTGCCAGCAATAGGTTACCTAGCGGGGGGTACGAGCAGTACTTC. The chain carries TRBV27 and TRBJ2-7, with 11 bases fitting TRBD2. There are 15 residues in the CDR3. Trimming cost V 7 bases and J 4 bases; bases outside gene matches: 9. Per the germline V gene, CDR1 is MNHEY and CDR2 is SMNVEV (reference sequence).

This CDR3 is CASSLIRGGPIETQYF. For the CDR3, the DNA is TGTGCCAGCAGCTTAATCCGGGGGGGCCCGATTGAGACCCAGTACTTC. The rearrangement links TRBV5-6 to TRBJ2-5; 8 bases are a match to TRBD2. V lost 2 bases and J lost 5; bases outside the gene matches: 11. The CDR3 runs to 16 residues. Germline lookup yields CDR1 SGHDT and CDR2 YYEEEE.

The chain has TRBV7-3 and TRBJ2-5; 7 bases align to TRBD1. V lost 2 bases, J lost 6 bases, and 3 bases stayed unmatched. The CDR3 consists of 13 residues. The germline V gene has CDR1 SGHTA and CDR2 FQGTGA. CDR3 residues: CASSLEGAQTQYF. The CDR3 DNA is TGTGCCAGCAGCTTAGAGGGGGCGCAGACCCAGTACTTC.

Here the CDR3 DNA reads TGTGCCAGCAGGCAGGCAGCCTATGGCTACACCTTC. Translation: CASRQAAYGYTF. V and J are TRBV2 and TRBJ1-2, with D unclear. CDR1 and CDR2 from the germline V gene are SNHLY and FYNNEI. Trimming left V 6 bases short and J 4 bases short, with 9 bases between. The CDR3 totals 12 residues.